Sequencing of this T cell receptor (beta chain) was carried out in a study of control samples from healthy donors and cancer patients. Produced via immunoSEQ multiplex PCR; TCRdb's table is partial and in-frame only. The table includes over 150,000 clones, approximately 94% detected once. CDR1 is MGHDK, CDR2 SYGVNS, per germline. CDR3 length: 14 amino acids. Trimming cost V 5 bases and J 4 bases, with 14 bases left between them. The chain recombines TRBV25-1 with TRBJ1-2; D might be TRBD1 (6 bases). The clonotype originates from a man aged 35 to 55 in good health. Material: blood. The DNA for the CDR3 is TGTGCCAGCAGTCGCGCCGGGGACACCTATGGCTACACCTTC. Its protein product is CASSRAGDTYGYTF.